This TCR beta chain was sequenced during a study of T-cell reconstitution after alpha-beta-depleted transplantation in children (dated by TCRdb to 2015 to 2016). The study in broad terms: Using TCR repertoire profiling, the study quantitatively followed how T-cell immune reconstitution unfolded in children after TCRalphabeta/CD19-depleted allogeneic hematopoietic cell transplantation.

This clonotype was recorded many times. What antigen it recognizes has not been identified. No quality values exist for individual bases; no much larger clone is one base distant. Findings and caveats that apply to the study as a whole: The high TCRbeta diversity at day 60 in some patients was ascribed to recipient T cells and intrathymic progenitors that had survived conditioning. Over subsequent months, a decline in hyperexpanded clone frequencies was noted, and after one year, T-cell counts and TCRbeta diversity were mostly ascribed to newly produced T cells. The apparently early recovery of alphabetaT-cell counts about two months after transplant reportedly depended on only several hundred rapidly expanded clones that came from non-depleted graft cells.

The treatment or condition label of this sample denotes: allogeneic hematopoietic cell transplantation with graft depleted of TCRalphabeta T cells and CD19 B cells. TCRalphabeta/CD19-depleted allogeneic hematopoietic cell grafts were given to the transplant recipients, all of whom were children. The library was built by means of PCR. This sample was sequenced with an Illumina HiSeq 2500. To normalize quantification of the TCRbeta repertoire, the TCR libraries were built with molecular barcoding that relied on unique molecular identifiers. Clones were called with MiXCR by TCRdb after fastp trimmed the public reads at Q25, and only in-frame beta chains were retained. Each entry merges the rows of one CDR3 protein and shows their most common DNA and genes. This sample holds fewer than 350,000 distinct CDR3 sequences; roughly 10% were observed only once. Around 24% of the sample is held by the ten biggest clonotypes.

The CDR3 covers 17 residues, taking in both the cysteine and the phenylalanine. Just the 51-base CDR3 DNA is kept, in frame starting at base 1. CDR1 MNHNS and CDR2 SASEGT were looked up in the germline V gene. V drops 3 bases and J drops 3 bases, leaving 17 bases in between. This TCR was sampled from a male patient under 10 years old who had a stem cell transplant for chronic granulomatous disease, so the T cells may come from the graft donor. The sample in question was peripheral blood, obtained 180 days after TCRalphabeta/CD19-depleted stem cell transplant. This chain joins TRBV6-1 to TRBJ2-2; the D gene is perhaps TRBD2, on 6 matching bases. The DNA is TGTGCCAGCAGTGATAAAAGTAAGGCGGGGTACACCGGGGAGCTGTTTTTT. Its amino acids are CASSDKSKAGYTGELFF.